These 18 T cell receptor beta chains were sequenced from one sample in a study of siplizumab effects on memory and regulatory T cells. TCRdb's table, derived via immunoSEQ multiplex PCR, lists solely in-frame clones and lacks some. The sample carries tens of thousands of clones, 95% to 98% recorded once. Input material: naive CD4+ T cells sorted from blood. All receptors come from a human donor in good health.

A single count supports this clone. This sequence joins TRBV18 and TRBJ2-7; 7 positions agree with TRBD2. Per the germline V gene, CDR1 is KGHSH and CDR2 is LQKENI. Unmatched junction bases numbered 9, after V lost 0 bases and J lost 4 bases. CDR3 length: 16 residues. The CDR3 reads CASSPPGLTTYYEQYF. CDR3 in DNA: TGTGCCAGCTCACCACCGGGACTAACTACTTATTACGAGCAGTACTTC.

CDR3 nucleotide sequence: TGTGCCAGCAGTGAAAGGCAACCTCTGGTAGCTTTCTTT. Protein product: CASSERQPLVAFF. The V gene is TRBV2, the J gene TRBJ1-1; D remains unclear. The germline V gene has CDR1 SNHLY and CDR2 FYNNEI. CDR3 size: 13 residues. V was pared by 2 bases and J by 10 bases, with 14 bases between.

V and J are TRBV30 and TRBJ2-3; 16 nucleotides align to TRBD2. CDR1 and CDR2 (germline): GTSNPN, SVGIG (reference sequence). V was clipped by 1 base and J by 7 bases; unmatched bases: 5. The CDR3 covers 16 residues. Here the CDR3 reads CAWSAGTSGRGYTQYF. DNA for the CDR3: TGTGCCTGGAGTGCCGGGACTAGCGGGAGGGGGTATACGCAGTATTTT.

The rearrangement uses TRBV30 and TRBJ1-5, with D perhaps matching TRBD1 (5 bases). The CDR3 is 15 residues long. Germline CDR1 and CDR2: GTSNPN and SVGIG (reference sequence). V was clipped by 2 bases and J by 2 bases, with 13 bases between them. Written as DNA, the CDR3 is TGTGCCTGGAGTAGAATGGGGGGAGGCAATCAGCCCCAGCATTTT. Translation: CAWSRMGGGNQPQHF. Supplemented by reference TRBV30 and TRBJ1-5, the full variable domain reads SQTIHQWPATLVQPVGSPLSLECTVEGTSNPNLYWYRQAAGRGLQLLFYSVGIGQISSEVPQNLSASRPQDRQFILSSKKLLLSDSGFYLCAWSRMGGGNQPQHFGDGTRLSIL.

The V gene is TRBV12-5, the J gene TRBJ2-3, with TRBD2 identical over 7 bases. The CDR3 is 16 amino acids. Trimming at V came to 0 bases and at J to 4 bases, leaving 7 bases not matched to a gene. Looked up from germline, CDR1 is LGHNT and CDR2 is FRNRAP. CDR3 region: CASGLVLRGRADTQYF. CDR3 bases: TGTGCTAGTGGTTTGGTACTTCGCGGGAGAGCAGATACGCAGTATTTT.

The chain is built from TRBV4-1 and TRBJ2-6, with D possibly being TRBD1 or TRBD2 (5 bases each). The V gene lost 4 bases and the J gene lost 4 bases, with 11 bases spanning the gap. The CDR3 covers 15 residues. The V gene's germline CDR1 is MGHRA and CDR2 YSYEKL. CDR3: CASSPGPPGANVLTF. Here the CDR3 DNA reads TGCGCCAGCAGCCCGGGGCCGCCGGGGGCCAACGTCCTGACTTTC.

The chain links TRBV5-4 to TRBJ2-7; a possible D gene is TRBD2 (5 bases). Germline V gives CDR1 SGHNT, CDR2 YYREEE (reference sequence). V lost 1 base, J lost 2 bases, and 7 bases lay in between. The CDR3 covers 13 residues. CDR3 in amino acids: CASSLTGAYEQYF. In DNA form, the CDR3 reads TGTGCCAGCAGCTTGACCGGGGCCTACGAGCAGTACTTC.

The chain recombines TRBV19 with TRBJ2-5; a weak D match, TRBD2 (5 bases). V dropped 6 bases and J dropped 2 bases, with 10 bases sitting between them. Germline V gene data show CDR1 as LNHDA and CDR2 as SQIVND (reference sequence). This CDR3 contains 13 residues. Here the CDR3 reads CASRPPGQETQYF. The CDR3 nucleotides read TGTGCCAGTAGGCCCCCGGGGCAAGAGACCCAGTACTTC. The full variable domain, completed using reference TRBV19 and TRBJ2-5, is DGGITQSPKYLFRKEGQNVTLSCEQNLNHDAMYWYRQDPGQGLRLIYYSQIVNDFQKGDIAEGYSVSREKKESFPLTVTSAQKNPTAFYLCASRPPGQETQYFGPGTRLLVL.

The chain combines TRBV27 with TRBJ1-5, with unresolved D. This CDR3 is 12 amino acids long. Germline CDR1 MNHEY, CDR2 SMNVEV (reference sequence). Trimming cost V 6 bases and J 8 bases, with 11 bases left between them. CDR3 residues: CASRGAGEPQHF. The CDR3 coding sequence is TGTGCCAGCAGGGGAGCCGGGGAGCCCCAGCATTTT.

V is TRBV30 and J is TRBJ1-2; possibly TRBD1 for D (6 bases). The CDR3 covers 13 residues. The V end lost 2 bases, the J end lost 3 bases, and 10 bases lay between the germline ends. Germline CDR1 and CDR2: GTSNPN and SVGIG (reference sequence). The chain's CDR3 is CAWSRGADYGYTF. DNA for the CDR3: TGTGCCTGGAGTCGGGGGGCGGACTATGGCTACACCTTC.

The V call is TRBV28, the J call TRBJ2-6; D gene unclear. The CDR3 totals 14 residues. Per the germline V gene, CDR1 is MDHEN and CDR2 is SYDVKM. V was clipped by 2 bases and J by 4 bases, with 6 bases between them. CDR3 nucleotides: TGTGCCAGCAGTTTAGGCCTCGGGGCCAACGTCCTGACTTTC. Translation gives CASSLGLGANVLTF.

This sequence joins TRBV7-8 and TRBJ2-1; 11 positions match TRBD2. The J segment lost 4 bases and the V segment lost 4 bases, leaving 6 bases of the junction unmatched. CDR3 size: 16 residues. CDR1 SGHVS and CDR2 FQNEAQ come from the germline V gene. Here the CDR3 DNA reads TGTGCCAGCAGCTCCCCACTAGCGGGGGTATACAATGAGCAGTTCTTC. Translated, it gives CASSSPLAGVYNEQFF.

The chain employs TRBV6-1 and TRBJ2-1, with TRBD2 matching over 13 bases. The CDR3 sequence is 20 residues long. V was pared by 2 bases and J by 0 bases, with 10 bases of the junction left unmatched. CDR1 MNHNS and CDR2 SASEGT come from the germline V gene. CDR3 protein: CASSESPGLAGRSSYNEQFF. CDR3 nucleotides: TGTGCCAGCAGTGAATCTCCGGGACTAGCGGGAAGAAGCTCCTACAATGAGCAGTTCTTC.

The chain combines TRBV6-6 with TRBJ2-5, with D uncertain. The CDR3 length is 13 residues. The V end was cut by 2 bases, the J end by 5 bases, with 9 bases between. CDR1 and CDR2 from the germline V gene are MNHNY and SVGAGI (reference sequence). The DNA of the CDR3 is TGTGCCAGCAGTTACAGGGCGGCGGAGACCCAGTACTTC. This codes for CASSYRAAETQYF.

The J gene is TRBJ1-2, the V gene TRBV6-5; 7 bases agree with TRBD1. The CDR3 runs 13 residues. Germline CDR1 is MNHEY and CDR2 is SVGAGI. After removal of 7 bases from V and 2 bases from J, the junction contained 4 bases not matched to a gene. The CDR3, as DNA: TGTGCCAGCAAACAGGGGTTGAACTATGGCTACACCTTC. Its protein product is CASKQGLNYGYTF.

V and J are TRBV6-5 and TRBJ2-1; TRBD1 matches at 9 bases. The germline V gene encodes CDR1 MNHEY and CDR2 SVGAGI. This CDR3 region has 15 residues. V lost 7 bases to trimming and J lost 6 bases; unmatched junction nucleotides: 10. The CDR3 DNA follows: TGTGCCAGCACCAGACCGGGACAGGGCGGCAATGAGCAGTTCTTC. Translating it yields CASTRPGQGGNEQFF.

The rearrangement links TRBV10-3 to TRBJ2-7; 8 nucleotides line up with TRBD2. V shed 6 bases, J shed 1 base, and the junction held 5 bases outside the gene matches. Per the germline V gene, CDR1 is ENHRY and CDR2 is SYGVKD. CDR3 length equals 14 residues. CDR3 sequence reads: CAISWTSISYEQYF. The CDR3 DNA is TGTGCCATCAGCTGGACTAGCATATCCTACGAGCAGTACTTC.

The rearrangement links TRBV4-1 to TRBJ1-3; weak D call: TRBD1 (5 bases). This CDR3 spans 15 amino acids. The V gene lost 2 bases and the J gene lost 4 bases, with 12 bases spanning the gap. Germline loops: CDR1 MGHRA, CDR2 YSYEKL. The CDR3 spells CASSQQAGIGNTIYF. In DNA form, the CDR3 reads TGCGCCAGCAGCCAACAGGCAGGGATCGGAAACACCATATATTTT.